The 19 T cell receptor beta chains below come from one sample, sequenced in a study of T cell changes during pregnancy in multiple sclerosis. Assay used: immunoSEQ multiplex PCR; TCRdb lists only in-frame clones, some missing. The sample holds 50,000 to 75,000 clones, 80% to 95% seen once. The material sequenced was peripheral blood, taken in the third trimester of pregnancy. These receptors originate from a female donor in good health, enrolled as a control in a pregnancy study.

This clone was seen a single time. The chain uses TRBV29-1 and TRBJ1-1; tentative D call: TRBD1 (5 bases). CDR1 is SQVTM and CDR2 is ANQGSEA in the germline V gene. The V and J ends lost 7 bases and 5 bases respectively, with 17 bases between them. The CDR3 sequence is 13 residues long. The CDR3 DNA sequence: TGCAGCGGGGGGGACTCCCGCGGGACTGAAGCTTTCTTT. Protein product: CSGGDSRGTEAFF.

The chain uses TRBV9 and TRBJ2-7; TRBD2 matches 12 bases. The J segment lost 4 bases and the V segment lost 2 bases, leaving 4 bases of the junction unmatched. The CDR3 runs 15 residues. Per germline, CDR1 SGDLS and CDR2 YYNGEE. The CDR3 DNA sequence: TGTGCCAGCAGCGTCCTAGCGGGAGGGCCTTACGAGCAGTACTTC. This sequence encodes CASSVLAGGPYEQYF.

J is TRBJ2-1 and V is TRBV2; D is possibly TRBD2 (6 bases). The germline gives CDR1 SNHLY, CDR2 FYNNEI. Trimming took 7 bases from V and 6 from J, leaving 10 bases between them. This CDR3 has 12 residues. CDR3 sequence (DNA): TGTGCCAGCATGGGAGGACTCAATGAGCAGTTCTTC. This gives the protein CASMGGLNEQFF.

The CDR3 region is CAWSVQGLRETQYF. The CDR3 DNA reads TGTGCCTGGAGTGTCCAGGGCCTTAGGGAGACCCAGTACTTC. This sequence joins TRBV30 and TRBJ2-5; the D gene is possibly TRBD1 (5 bases). Germline V gives CDR1 GTSNPN, CDR2 SVGIG (reference sequence). CDR3 size: 14 residues. The V end was cut by 0 bases, the J end by 5 bases, with 13 bases between.

The V gene is TRBV6-5, the J gene TRBJ1-3; D perhaps matches TRBD1 (5 bases). CDR1 and CDR2 (germline): MNHEY, SVGAGI. Trimming removed 4 bases at V and 8 bases at J, with 18 bases between. The CDR3 has 15 residues. The DNA of the CDR3 is TGTGCCAGCAGTTCCCTGACAGCTAGGAAGGACACCATATATTTT. It is translated as CASSSLTARKDTIYF.

Only one count was recorded for this clone. This sequence joins TRBV19 and TRBJ2-1, with 9 bases matching TRBD2. The CDR3 totals 16 residues. V lost 5 bases, J lost 6 bases, and 11 bases stayed unmatched. Germline assignment: CDR1 LNHDA and CDR2 SQIVND (reference sequence). The chain's CDR3 is CASSGLAGPPGNEQFF. CDR3 DNA: TGTGCCAGTAGTGGGCTAGCGGGACCGCCTGGCAATGAGCAGTTCTTC.

The rearrangement joins TRBV7-9 to TRBJ1-6, with TRBD1 matching 9 bases. Trimming cost V 1 base and J 9 bases; bases outside gene matches: 4. In germline, CDR1 is SEHNR, CDR2 FQNEAQ (reference sequence). The CDR3 is made up of 15 amino acids. Written as DNA, the CDR3 is TGTGCCAGCAGCTTAGTGGGGACAGGGATTTCACCCCTCCACTTT. It is translated as CASSLVGTGISPLHF.

CDR3 sequence: CASSPVGLLNEKLFF. The CDR3 DNA follows: TGTGCCAGCAGCCCTGTCGGACTCCTCAATGAAAAACTGTTTTTT. The rearrangement links TRBV11-1 to TRBJ1-4; D is uncertain. The CDR3 extends over 15 amino acids. V was shortened by 5 bases and J by 5 bases, with 15 bases between the two germline ends. Germline lookup yields CDR1 SGHAT and CDR2 FQDESV (reference sequence).

The V gene is TRBV6-5, the J gene TRBJ1-2; D is perhaps TRBD1 (5 bases). Germline CDR1 MNHEY, CDR2 SVGAGI. V lost 2 bases and J lost 6, with 13 bases in between. The CDR3 spans 14 residues. The CDR3 sequence: CASSYQGLKDGYTF. CDR3 DNA: TGTGCCAGCAGTTACCAGGGACTGAAGGATGGCTACACCTTC.

This chain connects TRBV30 to TRBJ2-5, with TRBD2 matching 12 bases. CDR1 is GTSNPN and CDR2 is SVGIG in the germline V gene (reference sequence). The CDR3 sequence is 16 residues long. J was trimmed by 9 bases and V by 0 bases; bases with no gene match: 11. The CDR3 sequence: CAWSVPTSGGPGAQYF. In DNA, the CDR3 is TGTGCCTGGAGTGTACCGACTAGCGGGGGCCCCGGGGCCCAGTACTTC.

J is TRBJ2-6 and V is TRBV4-2, with a tentative D call TRBD2 (6 bases). This CDR3 is 15 amino acids long. Germline CDR1 is LGHNA and CDR2 is YNFKEQ. Trimming took off 7 bases at V and 0 bases at J, with 10 bases between the two ends. The CDR3 DNA follows: TGTGCCAGCACCGGGGGTACCTCTGGGGCCAACGTCCTGACTTTC. Amino acids: CASTGGTSGANVLTF.

The chain couples TRBV11-1 to TRBJ2-3, with TRBD1 matching 7 bases. Unmatched junction bases numbered 12, after V lost 5 bases and J lost 4 bases. CDR3 length: 16 residues. In germline, CDR1 is SGHAT, CDR2 FQDESV (reference sequence). CDR3 coding DNA: TGTGCCAGCAGCAAAAACCCGACAGGGCTCGCAGATACGCAGTATTTT. This sequence encodes CASSKNPTGLADTQYF.

V is TRBV11-2 and J is TRBJ2-5; 8 bases map to TRBD1. Germline CDR1 reads SGHAT; CDR2 reads FQNNGV. CDR3 length: 18 amino acids. Losses at the gene ends were 4 bases for V and 1 base for J; bases not matched to a gene: 14. The CDR3 protein is CASSSLALGQGAQETQYF. The CDR3 coding sequence is TGTGCCAGCAGCTCCCTGGCGCTAGGACAGGGAGCCCAAGAGACCCAGTACTTC.

The chain carries TRBV5-1 and TRBJ2-1; TRBD1 agrees at 9 bases. This CDR3 comprises 17 residues. The germline V gene encodes CDR1 SGHRS and CDR2 YFSETQ. V trimming: 7 bases; J trimming: 0 bases; junction bases outside the gene matches: 11. Here the CDR3 reads CASRRNMTGGSYNEQFF. CDR3 nucleotides: TGCGCCAGCCGGCGTAACATGACAGGGGGCTCCTACAATGAGCAGTTCTTC.

V gene TRBV5-1 combines with J gene TRBJ2-7; 10 bases line up with TRBD1. The CDR3 is made up of 14 amino acids. V lost 0 bases to trimming and J lost 7 bases; unmatched junction nucleotides: 4. Germline V gene lookup returns CDR1 SGHRS and CDR2 YFSETQ. The CDR3 nucleotides read TGCGCCAGCAGCTTGGAGGACAGGGGGGGGGAGCAGTACTTC. This codes for CASSLEDRGGEQYF.

The chain has TRBV9 and TRBJ1-1; TRBD1 agrees at 8 bases. The germline V gene encodes CDR1 SGDLS and CDR2 YYNGEE. Trimming removed 4 bases from V and 4 bases from J; junction bases left unmatched: 3. There are 13 residues in the CDR3. The CDR3 spells CASSRTGGTEAFF. In DNA form, the CDR3 reads TGTGCCAGCAGCCGTACAGGGGGCACTGAAGCTTTCTTT.

The chain joins TRBV18 to TRBJ2-5; the D is unclear. This CDR3 is 11 amino acids long. V lost 5 bases and J 5 bases, leaving 6 bases between the germline ends. The germline CDR1 and CDR2 sequences are KGHSH and LQKENI. The CDR3 is CASSISETQYF. Written as DNA, the CDR3 is TGTGCCAGCTCAATCTCGGAGACCCAGTACTTC.

V and J are TRBV19 and TRBJ1-2; D gene ambiguous. CDR1 is LNHDA and CDR2 is SQIVND in the germline V gene (reference sequence). The V and J ends lost 6 bases and 4 bases respectively, with 12 bases between them. The CDR3 has 13 residues. Here the CDR3 reads CASRRARGYGYTF. As DNA, the CDR3 is TGTGCCAGTAGGAGGGCGAGAGGCTATGGCTACACCTTC.

The chain couples TRBV28 to TRBJ2-7; 7 positions match TRBD2. Per germline, CDR1 MDHEN and CDR2 SYDVKM. V dropped 7 bases and J dropped 3; count of bases not matched to a gene: 18. The CDR3 runs 17 residues. The CDR3 loop reads CASNSWRGGSGIYEQYF. CDR3 nucleotide sequence: TGTGCCAGCAACTCATGGCGTGGCGGGAGTGGTATCTACGAGCAGTACTTC.